The 5 T cell receptor beta chains listed next were all sequenced from one sample in a study of technical replicates of blood from a few donors. The protocol was immunoSEQ multiplex PCR, while the TCRdb copy is restricted to in-frame clones and leaves out a portion. The sample comprises just under 85,000 clones, more than 90% of which are singletons, and over 0.2% rests with the top ten. Sequencing input: T cells isolated from PBMCs. These receptors all stem from a human donor in good health.

The V gene is TRBV5-6, the J gene TRBJ2-5; possible D gene TRBD1, 5 bases. Per germline, CDR1 SGHDT and CDR2 YYEEEE. With 0 bases removed from V and 2 bases from J, the gap between germline ends came to 8 bases. This CDR3 region has 14 residues. The CDR3 region is CASSLGQRQETQYF. DNA for the CDR3: TGTGCCAGCAGCTTGGGACAGAGACAAGAGACCCAGTACTTC.

V gene TRBV5-1 combines with J gene TRBJ2-4; 7 nucleotides align to TRBD1. V trimming: 3 bases; J trimming: 0 bases; junction bases outside the gene matches: 3. CDR1 is SGHRS and CDR2 is YFSETQ in the germline V gene. This CDR3 contains 15 residues. CDR3: CASSWDSLAKNIQYF. As DNA, the CDR3 is TGCGCCAGCAGCTGGGACAGCCTAGCCAAAAACATTCAGTACTTC. Drawing the rest from reference TRBV5-1 and TRBJ2-4, the complete variable domain is KAGVTQTPRYLIKTRGQQVTLSCSPISGHRSVSWYQQTPGQGLQFLFEYFSETQRNKGNFPGRFSGRQFSNSRSEMNVSTLELGDSALYLCASSWDSLAKNIQYFGAGTRLSVL.

The genes are TRBV13 and TRBJ1-2; D is uncertain. This CDR3 spans 13 amino acids. The germline V gene encodes CDR1 PRHDT and CDR2 FYEKMQ (reference sequence). V was trimmed by 0 bases and J by 4 bases, leaving 6 bases between them. CDR3 DNA: TGTGCCAGCAGCTTAGGTTCTGTCTATGGCTACACCTTC. Translation: CASSLGSVYGYTF.

The rearrangement links TRBV29-1 to TRBJ2-1, with D unclear. Germline assignment: CDR1 SQVTM and CDR2 ANQGSEA. This CDR3 is built from 16 residues. Between the trimmed V and J ends, which lost 2 bases and 5 bases, there was a span of 19 bases. CDR3 DNA sequence: TGCAGCGTTGAACTCCCCCAGCTCAGGCTCAACAATGAGCAGTTCTTC. It is translated as CSVELPQLRLNNEQFF.

The chain recombines TRBV5-4 with TRBJ2-2, with 9 positions matching TRBD1. Germline V gives CDR1 SGHNT, CDR2 YYREEE (reference sequence). CDR3 length equals 16 residues. V lost 4 bases and J lost 4; bases outside the gene matches: 8. The CDR3 protein is CASSPSGQGVTGELFF. CDR3 coding DNA: TGTGCCAGCAGCCCCTCGGGACAGGGTGTCACCGGGGAGCTGTTTTTT.